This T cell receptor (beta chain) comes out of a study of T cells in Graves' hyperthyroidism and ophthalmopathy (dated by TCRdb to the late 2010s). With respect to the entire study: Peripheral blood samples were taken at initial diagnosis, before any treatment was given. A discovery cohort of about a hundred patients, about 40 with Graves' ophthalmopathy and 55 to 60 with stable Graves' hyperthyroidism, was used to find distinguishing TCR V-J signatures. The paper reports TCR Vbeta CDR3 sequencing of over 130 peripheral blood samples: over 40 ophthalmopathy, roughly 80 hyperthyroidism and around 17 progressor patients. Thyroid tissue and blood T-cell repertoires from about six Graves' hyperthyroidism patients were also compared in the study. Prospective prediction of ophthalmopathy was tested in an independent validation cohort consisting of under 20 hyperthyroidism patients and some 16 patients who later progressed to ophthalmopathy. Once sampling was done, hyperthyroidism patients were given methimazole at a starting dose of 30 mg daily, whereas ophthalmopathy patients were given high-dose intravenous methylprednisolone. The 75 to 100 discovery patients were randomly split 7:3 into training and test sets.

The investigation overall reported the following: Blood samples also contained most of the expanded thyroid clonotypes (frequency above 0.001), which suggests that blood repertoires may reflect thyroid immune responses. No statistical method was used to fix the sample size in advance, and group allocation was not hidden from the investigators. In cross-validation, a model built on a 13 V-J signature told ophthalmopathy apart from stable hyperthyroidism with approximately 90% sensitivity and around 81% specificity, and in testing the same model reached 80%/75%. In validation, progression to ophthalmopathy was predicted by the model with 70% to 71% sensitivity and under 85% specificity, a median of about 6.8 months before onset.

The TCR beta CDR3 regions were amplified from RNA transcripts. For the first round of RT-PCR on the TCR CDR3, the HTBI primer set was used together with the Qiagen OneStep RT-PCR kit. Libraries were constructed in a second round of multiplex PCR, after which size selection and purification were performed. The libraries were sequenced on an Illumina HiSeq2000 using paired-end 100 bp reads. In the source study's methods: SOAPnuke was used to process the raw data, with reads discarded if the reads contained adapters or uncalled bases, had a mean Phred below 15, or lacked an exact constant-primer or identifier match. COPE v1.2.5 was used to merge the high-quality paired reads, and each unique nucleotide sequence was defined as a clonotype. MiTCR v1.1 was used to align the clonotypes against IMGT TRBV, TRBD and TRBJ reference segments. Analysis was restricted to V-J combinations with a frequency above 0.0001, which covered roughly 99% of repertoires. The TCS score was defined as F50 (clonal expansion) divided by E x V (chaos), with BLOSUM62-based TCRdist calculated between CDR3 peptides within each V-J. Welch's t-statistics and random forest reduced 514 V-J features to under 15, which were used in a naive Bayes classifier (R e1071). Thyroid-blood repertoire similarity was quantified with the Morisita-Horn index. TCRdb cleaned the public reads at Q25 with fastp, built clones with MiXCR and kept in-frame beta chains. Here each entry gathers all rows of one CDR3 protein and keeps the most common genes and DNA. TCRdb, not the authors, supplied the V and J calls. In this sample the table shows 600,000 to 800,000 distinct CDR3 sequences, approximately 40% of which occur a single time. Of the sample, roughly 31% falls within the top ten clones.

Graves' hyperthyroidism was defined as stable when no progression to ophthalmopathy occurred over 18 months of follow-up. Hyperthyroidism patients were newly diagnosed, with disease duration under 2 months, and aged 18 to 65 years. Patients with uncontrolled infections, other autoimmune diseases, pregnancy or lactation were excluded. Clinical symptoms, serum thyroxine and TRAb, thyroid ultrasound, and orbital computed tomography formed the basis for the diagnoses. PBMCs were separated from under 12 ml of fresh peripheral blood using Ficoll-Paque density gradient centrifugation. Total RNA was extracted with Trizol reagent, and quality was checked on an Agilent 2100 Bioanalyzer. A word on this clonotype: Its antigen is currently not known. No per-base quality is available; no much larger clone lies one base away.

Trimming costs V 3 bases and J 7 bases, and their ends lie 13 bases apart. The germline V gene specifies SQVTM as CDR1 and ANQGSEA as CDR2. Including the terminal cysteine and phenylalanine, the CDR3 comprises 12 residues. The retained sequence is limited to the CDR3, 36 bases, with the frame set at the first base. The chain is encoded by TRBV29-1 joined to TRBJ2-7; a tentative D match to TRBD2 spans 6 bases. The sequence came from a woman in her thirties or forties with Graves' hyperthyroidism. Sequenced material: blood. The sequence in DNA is TGCAGCGTTGAGGGGAGGTACAATGAGCAGTACTTC. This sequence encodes CSVEGRYNEQYF.